The clone carrying this TCR beta chain occurred once. Its matching antigen is unknown. These data belong to a study of somatic mutations in cytotoxic T cells in rheumatoid arthritis. Study observations and caveats: No significant CD8+ T-cell clonality difference was found between rheumatoid arthritis patients and age-matched controls.

Deletions cut 1 base from V and 4 bases from J, with 11 bases between. Germline-derived CDR1 and CDR2 are SGHDT and YYEEEE. The CDR3 covers 15 residues. Here immunoSEQ multiplex PCR was the method, and the copy in TCRdb shows in-frame clones only, minus some. The sample shows roughly 18,000 clones, around 67% of them seen only once. The TCR was taken from a woman aged 60 to 75 in good health. V is TRBV5-6 and J is TRBJ2-2; D ambiguous. Sequenced material: CD8+ T cells sorted from blood. The CDR3 DNA reads TGTGCCAGCAGCTTGTGGGTGCCAGGCACCGGGGAGCTGTTTTTT. It codes for CASSLWVPGTGELFF.